Listed below are T cell receptor beta chains from one sample, sequenced in a study of blood T cell repertoires in COVID-19. TCRdb keeps only in-frame clones here, not all; method: immunoSEQ multiplex PCR. The sample consists of more than 130,000 clones, approximately 90% of them appearing once. Material for sequencing was peripheral blood. These receptors were taken from a woman between 40 and 50 years old with acute or convalescent COVID-19. CDR3s include the opening cysteine and the closing phenylalanine or tryptophan. A D gene is named only where the DNA matches it firmly. Part of the rows lack a size; the others show once, few, many or a class for expanded clones.

d_call,j_call,clone_size,v_call,cdr3_nt,cdr3_aa
.,TRBJ1-1,.,TRBV7-6,TGTGCCAGCAGCTTAGAGGCCGAGGGAGAAGCTTTCTTT,CASSLEAEGEAFF
.,TRBJ1-1,.,TRBV7-2,TGTGCCAGCAGCTTAAGTGTAGGACTGGGCACTGAAGCTTTCTTT,CASSLSVGLGTEAFF
.,TRBJ1-1,.,TRBV15,TGTGCCACCAGCAACCTAAGCAACACTGAAGCTTTCTTT,CATSNLSNTEAFF
.,TRBJ1-2,few,TRBV5-6,TGTGCCAGCAGCTGGGGGCCCTCTGGGGTCAACTATGGCTACACCTTC,CASSWGPSGVNYGYTF
.,TRBJ2-1,.,TRBV29-1,TGCAGCGGCCGTGCGGGCTACAATGAGCAGTTCTTC,CSGRAGYNEQFF
.,TRBJ1-1,.,TRBV7-9,TGTGCCAGCAGCTTAGGTAGAGGGACAAACACTGAAGCTTTCTTT,CASSLGRGTNTEAFF
.,TRBJ2-3,few,TRBV6-5,TGTGCCAGCAACCAACCAGGCACAGATACGCAGTATTTT,CASNQPGTDTQYF
TRBD1,TRBJ2-1,.,TRBV9,TGTGCCAGCAGCGTATCAGGGGGCCGGAATGAGCAGTTCTTC,CASSVSGGRNEQFF
.,TRBJ2-1,.,TRBV7-3,TGTGCCAGCAGCTTTTCTACCGACAATGAGCAGTTCTTC,CASSFSTDNEQFF
.,TRBJ2-1,once,TRBV29-1,TGCAGCGTTGACCCCCGCGGGACCTCTTACAATGAGCAGTTCTTC,CSVDPRGTSYNEQFF
TRBD1,TRBJ1-6,once,TRBV11-3,TGTGCCAGCAGCGCCGGGACAGGGAATTCACCCCTCCACTTT,CASSAGTGNSPLHF
.,TRBJ1-1,few,TRBV3-1/TRBV3-2,TGTGCCAGCAGCCCAGGGGCTTTGGGCACTGAAGCTTTCTTT,CASSPGALGTEAFF
.,TRBJ2-1,.,TRBV6-2/TRBV6-3,TGTGCCAGCAGTTACCGGAATGAGCAGTTCTTC,CASSYRNEQFF
.,TRBJ2-7,.,TRBV4-1,TGCGCCAGCAGCCATGGCTCTGACGAGCAGTACTTC,CASSHGSDEQYF
TRBD1,TRBJ1-2,.,TRBV27,TGTGCCAGCAGTTTTAAGGGGGCCTCCTATGGCTACACCTTC,CASSFKGASYGYTF
.,TRBJ2-1,.,TRBV20-1,TGCAGTGCTAGAGATGTAGGGGTGCAGTTCTTC,CSARDVGVQFF
.,TRBJ2-1,.,TRBV7-9,TGTGCCAGCAGCCCGTTGGAGGGTAGCTCCTACAATGAGCAGTTCTTC,CASSPLEGSSYNEQFF
TRBD1,TRBJ1-1,once,TRBV28,TGTGCCAGCAGTTTACCCGGGACAGGGAACACTGAAGCTTTCTTT,CASSLPGTGNTEAFF
.,TRBJ2-3,.,TRBV11-2,TGTGCCAGCAGCTTAGAGGGGCAGGTTAGCACAGATACGCAGTATTTT,CASSLEGQVSTDTQYF
TRBD1,TRBJ1-6,.,TRBV11-2,TGTGCCAGCAGCTTAGGGGACAGGGGGTTTCCTCTCCACTTT,CASSLGDRGFPLHF
.,TRBJ1-6,.,TRBV7-8,TGTGCCAGCAGCTTAGGGCGGGTTGCAGATTCACCCCTCCACTTT,CASSLGRVADSPLHF
TRBD2,TRBJ2-7,.,TRBV5-6,TGTGCCAGCAGCCCCGGACTAGTCTACGAGCAGTACTTC,CASSPGLVYEQYF
.,TRBJ2-2,.,TRBV6-5,TGTGCCAGCAGTTACGGCAGAAACACCGGGGAGCTGTTTTTT,CASSYGRNTGELFF
.,TRBJ1-1,.,TRBV4-1,TGCGCCAGCAGCGAACTACAGGGAAGGAACACTGAAGCTTTCTTT,CASSELQGRNTEAFF
.,TRBJ2-5,.,TRBV6-5,TGTGCCAGCATGAGGGGGGAGACCCAGTACTTC,CASMRGETQYF
TRBD1,TRBJ1-2,.,TRBV6-5,TGTGCCAGCGCGGACAGGATCTATGGCTACACCTTC,CASADRIYGYTF
TRBD1,TRBJ1-2,.,TRBV7-2,TGTGCCAGCAGCCCTTATCGTCCAGGGGGCGGGGCGGATGGCTACACCTTC,CASSPYRPGGGADGYTF
TRBD1,TRBJ1-3,.,TRBV30,TGTGCCAGCGACAGGGGGTACGGAAACACCATATATTTT,CASDRGYGNTIYF
.,TRBJ2-3,.,TRBV19,TGTGCCAGTAGGTGGGCCTTCACAGATACGCAGTATTTT,CASRWAFTDTQYF
TRBD2,TRBJ2-1,.,TRBV18,TGTGCCAGCTCACTTACCGGGACTAGCGGGATGAATGAGCAGTTCTTC,CASSLTGTSGMNEQFF
.,TRBJ1-5,.,TRBV18,TGTGCCAGCTCACCACCGGGGGGGGCAGATCAGCCCCAGCATTTT,CASSPPGGADQPQHF
.,TRBJ1-1,.,TRBV7-2,TGTGCCAGCAGCTCCCGGTGGGAGTTCCCGAACACTGAAGCTTTCTTT,CASSSRWEFPNTEAFF
TRBD2,TRBJ2-5,few,TRBV7-2,TGTGCCAGCAGCTTAGATGCGGGGGGGACCCAGTACTTC,CASSLDAGGTQYF
TRBD2,TRBJ2-3,.,TRBV7-3,TGTGCCAGCAGCTCACTAGCGGGGGACACAGATACGCAGTATTTT,CASSSLAGDTDTQYF
.,TRBJ2-1,.,TRBV7-9,TGTGCCAGCAGCTTAGGAGCCCATAATGAGCAGTTCTTC,CASSLGAHNEQFF
.,TRBJ2-5,few,TRBV6-5,TGTGCCAGCCAGTTTCAAGGGGTTACGGAGACCCAGTACTTC,CASQFQGVTETQYF
.,TRBJ1-2,.,TRBV2,TGTGCCAGCAGCGCCGTGGCCTGGGCAGGCTATGGCTACACCTTC,CASSAVAWAGYGYTF
.,TRBJ1-1,.,TRBV19,TGTGCCAGTAGTATCCCGGGGACTGAAGCTTTCTTT,CASSIPGTEAFF
TRBD2,TRBJ2-7,.,TRBV7-6,TGTGCCAGCAGCCTCAGCTCCCTAGGACTAGCGGGGGGCGAGCAGTACTTC,CASSLSSLGLAGGEQYF
.,TRBJ1-6,.,TRBV4-2,TGTGCCAGCAGTGCCGGGACTCAGAATAATTCACCCCTCCACTTT,CASSAGTQNNSPLHF
.,TRBJ2-2,.,TRBV7-6,TGTGCCAGCAGCTTGGGGGCAGAGCTGTTTTTT,CASSLGAELFF
TRBD2,TRBJ2-1,.,TRBV3-1/TRBV3-2,TGTGCCAGCAGCCAACTCGGGAGGGGGGGCGGCGATGAGCAGTTCTTC,CASSQLGRGGGDEQFF
.,TRBJ2-2,.,TRBV6-5,TGTGCCAGCAGGTGGGGGCCAGACACCGGGGAGCTGTTTTTT,CASRWGPDTGELFF
TRBD1,TRBJ1-6,once,TRBV27,TGTGCCAGCAGAATGGACAGGGGTTTAAGTTCACCCCTCCACTTT,CASRMDRGLSSPLHF
.,TRBJ1-6,.,TRBV9,TGTGCCAGCAGCCTCAGGTGGGATAATTCACCCCTCCACTTT,CASSLRWDNSPLHF
.,TRBJ1-2,.,TRBV27,TGTGCCAGCAGCCAATCGGGCGGGGTAAGGTATGGCTACACCTTC,CASSQSGGVRYGYTF
.,TRBJ2-1,.,TRBV24-1,TGTGCCACCAGTGAGGGCTTGGTTCCCTATGAGCAGTTCTTC,CATSEGLVPYEQFF
TRBD2,TRBJ2-1,.,TRBV7-3,TGTGCCAGCAGCTTAAATCGCGGGAGCTCCTACAATGAGCAGTTCTTC,CASSLNRGSSYNEQFF
TRBD2,TRBJ2-7,once,TRBV2,TGTGCCAGCACTTTAGCGGGACTTTACGAGCAGTACTTC,CASTLAGLYEQYF
.,TRBJ2-3,.,TRBV4-3,TGCGCCAGCAGCCAAGAACCTTCGGGTCCAGATACGCAGTATTTT,CASSQEPSGPDTQYF
.,TRBJ1-2,.,TRBV7-8,TGTGCCATGCGCGAAGGGGCGGGGTATGGCTACACCTTC,CAMREGAGYGYTF
.,TRBJ2-5,.,TRBV18,TGTGCCAGCTCACCGGGACTGCCCCAAGAGACCCAGTACTTC,CASSPGLPQETQYF
TRBD2,TRBJ2-3,.,TRBV7-2,TGTGCCAGCAGCTTAGCTGGGACTAGCGGGAGCACAGATACGCAGTATTTT,CASSLAGTSGSTDTQYF
TRBD2,TRBJ2-3,.,TRBV27,TGTGCCAGCAGTTTTATGAGCCCCGCGGGGGGGGATACGCAGTATTTT,CASSFMSPAGGDTQYF